These 27 T cell receptor beta chains came from one sample sequenced in a study of blood T cell repertoires in COVID-19. Generated by immunoSEQ multiplex PCR, the TCRdb table keeps only in-frame clones and is missing some. This table has 150,000 to 200,000 clones, roughly 82% appearing once. The sample comprised peripheral blood. These receptors were collected from a woman aged 25 to 39 with acute or convalescent COVID-19.

The chain links TRBV28 to TRBJ1-6; D is unclear. CDR3 length: 12 residues. The ends were cut back, 8 bases at V and 10 bases at J, with 12 bases in the middle. Germline V gives CDR1 MDHEN, CDR2 SYDVKM. The CDR3 loop reads CASGRFRSPLHF. In DNA, the CDR3 is TGTGCCAGCGGGAGGTTTCGATCACCCCTCCACTTT. The full variable domain, rest sourced from reference TRBV28 and TRBJ1-6, is DVKVTQSSRYLVKRTGEKVFLECVQDMDHENMFWYRQDPGLGLRLIYFSYDVKMKEKGDIPEGYSVSREKKERFSLILESASTNQTSMYLCASGRFRSPLHFGNGTRLTVT.

This chain joins TRBV2 and TRBJ2-7, with TRBD1 matching over 7 bases. This CDR3 contains 13 residues. The V gene's germline CDR1 is SNHLY and CDR2 FYNNEI. Unmatched junction bases numbered 4, after V lost 6 bases and J lost 2 bases. The CDR3 is CASRSGTAYEQYF. The CDR3 region has the DNA TGTGCCAGCAGGTCCGGGACAGCCTACGAGCAGTACTTC.

The chain has TRBV29-1 and TRBJ1-3; a possible D gene is TRBD1 (5 bases). Germline-derived CDR1 and CDR2 are SQVTM and ANQGSEA. The CDR3 contains 15 residues. V was cut by 4 bases and J by 5 bases, with 18 bases left in between. Here the CDR3 reads CSVVFVRGGRNTIYF. The CDR3 DNA reads TGCAGCGTTGTATTTGTGAGGGGAGGACGAAACACCATATATTTT.

This clone appeared a few times. CDR3 sequence (DNA): TGCGCCAGCAGCTTGGCGAGTCTCTACGAGCAGTACTTC. Protein product: CASSLASLYEQYF. V is TRBV5-1 and J is TRBJ2-7; no clear D. CDR1 is SGHRS, CDR2 YFSETQ, per germline. V gave up 0 bases and J gave up 3 bases, with 7 bases separating them. There are 13 residues in the CDR3.

V and J are TRBV4-3 and TRBJ1-6; D is perhaps TRBD1 (6 bases). Trimming took 1 base from V and 5 from J, leaving 9 bases between them. The CDR3 has 15 residues. CDR1 and CDR2 (germline): LGHNA, YSLEER. The CDR3 coding sequence is TGCGCCAGCAGCCAAGTACAGGGCAATAATTCACCCCTCCACTTT. This gives the protein CASSQVQGNNSPLHF.

The chain has TRBV7-2 and TRBJ1-6; 10 positions match TRBD1. Losses at the gene ends were 6 bases for V and 1 base for J; bases not matched to a gene: 3. CDR1 SGHTA and CDR2 FQGNSA come from the germline V gene. The CDR3 consists of 16 residues. The CDR3, as DNA: TGTGCCAGCAGGCCGGACAGGGGGTCCTATAATTCACCCCTCCACTTT. This codes for CASRPDRGSYNSPLHF. Full variable domain (rest looked up from reference TRBV7-2 and TRBJ1-6): GAGVSQSPSNKVTEKGKDVELRCDPISGHTALYWYRQSLGQGLEFLIYFQGNSAPDKSGLPSDRFSAERTGGSVSTLTIQRTQQEDSAVYLCASRPDRGSYNSPLHFGNGTRLTVT.

The V gene is TRBV5-4, the J gene TRBJ2-5; D uncertain. The CDR3 totals 15 residues. V was clipped by 0 bases and J by 5 bases, with 14 bases between them. CDR1 is SGHNT and CDR2 is YYREEE in the germline V gene (reference sequence). The CDR3 nucleotides are TGTGCCAGCAGCTTGGCTTTAGCCCCTAGGGAGACCCAGTACTTC. Translation gives CASSLALAPRETQYF.

This clone occurred a few times. This chain's CDR3 is CASTRQGVAFF. As DNA, the CDR3 is TGTGCCAGCACTCGACAGGGGGTGGCTTTCTTT. V and J are TRBV27 and TRBJ1-1; 9 bases line up with TRBD1. This CDR3 spans 11 amino acids. From germline, CDR1 is MNHEY and CDR2 SMNVEV (reference sequence). With V trimmed by 7 bases and J by 11 bases, 5 bases remained unmatched.

The V and J genes are TRBV28 and TRBJ1-3; D possibly corresponds to TRBD1 (5 bases). Trimming pared 6 bases from V and 0 bases from J, leaving 12 bases between. This CDR3 has 15 amino acids. Germline CDR1 and CDR2: MDHEN and SYDVKM. Here the CDR3 DNA reads TGTGCCAGCAGCCCCGGGGGGGGCTCTGGAAACACCATATATTTT. It specifies CASSPGGGSGNTIYF.

The J gene is TRBJ2-1, the V gene TRBV27; 11 positions match TRBD2. With 3 bases clipped from V and 4 bases from J, the junction kept 8 bases outside the gene matches. Germline assignment: CDR1 MNHEY and CDR2 SMNVEV (reference sequence). CDR3 length equals 17 residues. This chain's CDR3 is CASSLSTGLAEYNEQFF. The CDR3 nucleotides are TGTGCCAGCAGTTTGTCTACGGGACTAGCGGAATACAATGAGCAGTTCTTC.

The J gene is TRBJ2-5, the V gene TRBV18; D unresolved. CDR3 size: 13 residues. The germline V gene encodes CDR1 KGHSH and CDR2 LQKENI. The V end was cut by 2 bases, the J end by 3 bases, with 7 bases between. The CDR3 loop is CASSPWSEETQYF. CDR3 sequence (DNA): TGTGCCAGCTCACCATGGAGCGAAGAGACCCAGTACTTC.

The V and J genes are TRBV9 and TRBJ2-5; D call uncertain. The CDR3 sequence is 14 residues long. The germline V gene has CDR1 SGDLS and CDR2 YYNGEE. The V end lost 0 bases, the J end lost 7 bases, and 13 bases lay between the germline ends. The chain's CDR3 is CASSVGGASVTQYF. The CDR3 DNA is TGTGCCAGCAGCGTAGGAGGAGCGTCAGTGACCCAGTACTTC.

This chain joins TRBV4-2 and TRBJ1-5, with D perhaps matching TRBD1 (5 bases). The V end was cut by 0 bases, the J end by 6 bases, with 6 bases between. The CDR3 consists of 13 residues. CDR1 and CDR2 (germline): LGHNA, YNFKEQ. CDR3: CASSQDRVQPQHF. CDR3 sequence (DNA): TGTGCCAGCAGCCAAGACAGGGTTCAGCCCCAGCATTTT.

The chain links TRBV16 to TRBJ1-2, with no clear D. Germline V gives CDR1 KGHSY, CDR2 FQNENV. Between the trimmed V and J ends, which lost 0 bases and 0 bases, there was a span of 8 bases. This CDR3 is 15 amino acids long. This CDR3 reads CASSQSHRANYGYTF. CDR3 DNA: TGTGCCAGCAGCCAATCCCACAGAGCTAACTATGGCTACACCTTC.

The rearrangement joins TRBV13 to TRBJ1-4, with TRBD1 matching 7 bases. This CDR3 spans 14 amino acids. Germline trimming cut 0 bases from V and 7 bases from J; bases unmatched to any gene: 2. Germline CDR1 PRHDT, CDR2 FYEKMQ (reference sequence). CDR3 bases: TGTGCCAGCAGCTTAGGGGCAGGGGGTGAAAAACTGTTTTTT. Its protein is CASSLGAGGEKLFF.

This chain uses TRBV25-1 with TRBJ1-1; no clear D gene. Germline CDR1 MGHDK, CDR2 SYGVNS. The CDR3 has 15 residues. The ends were cut back, 5 bases at V and 0 bases at J, with 13 bases in the middle. CDR3 sequence: CASSPSSGLNTEAFF. CDR3 in DNA: TGTGCCAGCAGTCCTAGTAGTGGTCTGAACACTGAAGCTTTCTTT. Drawing the rest from reference TRBV25-1 and TRBJ1-1, the complete variable domain is EADIYQTPRYLVIGTGKKITLECSQTMGHDKMYWYQQDPGMELHLIHYSYGVNSTEKGDLSSESTVSRIRTEHFPLTLESARPSHTSQYLCASSPSSGLNTEAFFGQGTRLTVV.

This chain connects TRBV30 to TRBJ1-1; 7 bases agree with TRBD1. The CDR3 has 12 residues. CDR1 is GTSNPN, CDR2 SVGIG, per germline (reference sequence). Unmatched junction bases numbered 5, after V lost 6 bases and J lost 4 bases. The CDR3 DNA follows: TGTGCCTGTCATCAGGGGGGCACTGAAGCTTTCTTT. The encoded protein is CACHQGGTEAFF.

The chain recombines TRBV7-2 with TRBJ2-1; TRBD1 might be the D (7 bases). Trimming took 1 base from V and 4 from J, leaving 14 bases between them. Per germline, CDR1 SGHTA and CDR2 FQGNSA. This CDR3 has 16 amino acids. The CDR3 spells CASSLGQGGLYNEQFF. CDR3 sequence (DNA): TGTGCCAGCAGCTTAGGCCAGGGGGGTCTTTACAATGAGCAGTTCTTC.

The V call is TRBV7-3, the J call TRBJ1-1, with D possibly matching TRBD1 (6 bases). CDR3 length: 14 residues. CDR1 and CDR2 (germline): SGHTA, FQGTGA. With 4 bases removed from V and 0 bases from J, the gap between germline ends came to 9 bases. The CDR3 region is CASSSQGLNTEAFF. The CDR3 DNA sequence: TGTGCCAGCAGCTCCCAGGGGCTGAACACTGAAGCTTTCTTT.

The rearrangement links TRBV7-2 to TRBJ1-1; the D gene is possibly TRBD1 (5 bases). Trimming took 3 bases from V and 5 from J, leaving 10 bases between them. The CDR3 is 13 amino acids. Germline loops: CDR1 SGHTA, CDR2 FQGNSA. The CDR3 here is CASSFGGGTEAFF. The CDR3 DNA follows: TGTGCCAGCAGCTTCGGGGGGGGTACTGAAGCTTTCTTT.

This chain joins TRBV7-6 and TRBJ2-5; 8 nucleotides align to TRBD1. This CDR3 has 16 amino acids. Germline CDR1 and CDR2: SGHVS and FNYEAQ. V was clipped by 0 bases and J by 1 base; unmatched bases: 4. CDR3 amino acids: CASSLARTGFQETQYF. The CDR3 coding sequence is TGTGCCAGCAGCTTAGCCCGGACAGGGTTCCAAGAGACCCAGTACTTC.

The table lists this clone with a few counts. The chain links TRBV9 to TRBJ2-3, with 10 bases matching TRBD2. CDR1 is SGDLS, CDR2 YYNGEE, per germline. V shed 1 base, J shed 4 bases, and the junction held 12 bases outside the gene matches. The CDR3 contains 18 residues. The CDR3: CASSVRAGGLYLPDTQYF. CDR3 DNA sequence: TGTGCCAGCAGCGTAAGAGCGGGGGGGCTTTATTTACCAGATACGCAGTATTTT.

The CDR3 nucleotides read TGCGCCAGCAGCCTAGACAGCATCAGCTATGGCTACACCTTC. It is translated as CASSLDSISYGYTF. The chain is built from TRBV5-1 and TRBJ1-2; a possible D gene is TRBD1 (5 bases). This CDR3 has 14 residues. Per the germline V gene, CDR1 is SGHRS and CDR2 is YFSETQ. V lost 4 bases and J 4 bases, leaving 14 bases between the germline ends.

The V call is TRBV9, the J call TRBJ2-3; D not certain. This CDR3 region has 13 residues. V was trimmed by 0 bases and J by 2 bases, leaving 4 bases between them. Germline lookup yields CDR1 SGDLS and CDR2 YYNGEE. CDR3 amino acids: CASSVVSTDTQYF. In DNA, the CDR3 is TGTGCCAGCAGCGTAGTATCCACAGATACGCAGTATTTT.

This chain joins TRBV27 and TRBJ2-7; D might be TRBD1 (6 bases). CDR1 is MNHEY and CDR2 is SMNVEV in the germline V gene (reference sequence). The CDR3 is 14 amino acids. Trimming took 0 bases from V and 7 from J, leaving 13 bases between them. For the CDR3, the DNA is TGTGCCAGCAGTTTATCGAGCCCGAGGGGGGAGCAGTACTTC. Translating gives CASSLSSPRGEQYF.

This clone has only a few counts. The chain links TRBV28 to TRBJ1-2, with a weak D call TRBD1 (5 bases). The CDR3 consists of 14 residues. Germline lookup yields CDR1 MDHEN and CDR2 SYDVKM. V gave up 5 bases and J gave up 3 bases, with 13 bases separating them. CDR3 nucleotides: TGTGCCAGCAGTCAAGGGGTCAGGCACTATGGCTACACCTTC. Translating it yields CASSQGVRHYGYTF.

A few counts support this clone. The chain combines TRBV28 with TRBJ1-1; 7 bases map to TRBD1. The ends lost 5 bases at V and 2 bases at J; junction bases unmatched: 8. Germline V lookup: CDR1 MDHEN, CDR2 SYDVKM. The CDR3 has 15 amino acids. The CDR3 nucleotides read TGTGCCAGCAGTCCAAACAGGGGACATAACACTGAAGCTTTCTTT. Translated: CASSPNRGHNTEAFF.